This record covers a single T cell receptor beta chain. This clone's antigen is unknown. Base qualities are not at hand, and no much larger clone is one base apart. TCRB CDR3 regions were amplified from roughly 1.8 ug genomic DNA, or all available DNA if less, using the immunoSEQ assay. For multiplex PCR, 60 forward primers for TCR V beta segments and 13 reverse primers for J beta segments were used. To estimate reads per starting template, synthetic control templates were spiked into each sample at limiting dilution. Sequencing produced 87 bp reads on the Illumina HiSeq System. The paper's processing steps were these. PCR and sequencing errors were removed by a nearest neighbor algorithm that merged closely related sequences. TCR overlap was measured as the percentage of unique tumor TCR beta sequences also present in the same patient's peripheral blood. In its TCRdb copy, this immuneACCESS table keeps in-frame sequences only and misses some clones. Where compared with another copy, unresolved V genes explain less than half of these, and the others have no known cause. Clone size and V and J calls were adopted from that table, with D and trimming inferred from the DNA. Within this sample are almost 65,000 clones, with 82% of them counted one time only. The top ten clonotypes cover 7% to 10% of the sample.

This entry belongs to a study of glioma-infiltrating T cells after dendritic cell vaccination (TCRdb year 2016). Describing the broader study: Of the approximately 15 glioblastoma patients in the cohort, all drawn from Phase I and II dendritic cell vaccination trials, 9 were newly diagnosed and 6 had recurrent disease. Between the early 2000s and the early 2010s, patients were given autologous tumor lysate-pulsed dendritic cell vaccination. The vaccine consisted of monocyte-derived dendritic cells cultured roughly 7 days with IL-4 and GM-CSF, then pulsed overnight with autologous tumor lysate. Patients received three intradermal dendritic cell vaccine injections at biweekly intervals in the arm below the axilla. In glioblastoma patients vaccinated with dendritic cells, deep sequencing of TCR beta CDR3 regions served to measure the amount of tumor-infiltrating lymphocytes and to compare repertoires between tumor and blood. Survival after dendritic cell vaccination was correlated with TCR sequencing metrics such as TIL content and the overlap between tumor and blood repertoires. Study-wide conclusions, independent of this receptor: Higher estimated pretreatment TIL content predicted longer time to progression and overall survival after dendritic cell vaccination. The cohort was small and heterogeneous, and full blood and tumor sets were available for few patients, with initial-recurrent tumor pairs available for even fewer patients. The three-group TCR overlap response model was described as speculative and requiring prospective validation. No direct relationship between TCR clonality and survival was found, suggesting a diverse polyclonal response may matter.

The V end loses 1 base and the J end loses 2 bases, and a stretch of 10 bases separates them. The CDR3 runs 14 residues from the cysteine to the phenylalanine. CDR3 DNA is the only sequence kept; it has 42 bases, read in frame from the first base. CDR1 and CDR2 were assigned from the germline V gene (reference sequence) as GTSNPN and SVGIG. Patients were selected on the basis of adequate residual fresh-frozen tumor tissue and more than two years of available survival data. Molecular status otherwise varied across the glioblastoma patients, but none of them carried an isocitrate dehydrogenase mutation. PBMC collection took place before vaccination, two weeks after the third vaccination, and at tumor progression if progression occurred. The Qiagen DNeasy Blood extraction Kit was used for extraction of genomic DNA.

Sequenced material: blood, taken before dendritic cell vaccination. The chain links TRBV30 with TRBJ2-3, and the D gene may be TRBD2, 5 bases matching. The sequence derives from a human donor with glioblastoma. The sequence in DNA is TGTGCCTGGAGTGGAGGGCAGGACACAGATACGCAGTATTTT. Its amino acids are CAWSGGQDTDTQYF.